The 22 T cell receptor beta chains reported below all come from one sample, sequenced in a study of cytomegalovirus exposure and HLA in healthy donors. Both 60 Vbeta primers and 13 Jbeta primers went into the PCR. Some clones are missing from TCRdb's copy, which holds only in-frame ones; the method was immunoSEQ multiplex PCR. The repertoire includes around 140,000 clones, 65% to 90% of them detected once, and roughly 2.9% sits in the top ten. The material sequenced was PBMCs. The receptors were gathered from a woman in her thirties in good health and CMV-seronegative.

The table lists this clone with a few counts. V gene TRBV29-1 combines with J gene TRBJ1-1; D uncertain. Germline V gene sequence: CDR1 SQVTM, CDR2 ANQGSEA. CDR3 length equals 12 residues. The ends were cut back, 2 bases at V and 7 bases at J, with 11 bases in the middle. CDR3 residues: CSVEISRGEAFF. CDR3 sequence (DNA): TGCAGCGTTGAAATCTCCCGCGGTGAAGCTTTCTTT. Drawing the rest from reference TRBV29-1 and TRBJ1-1, the complete variable domain is SAVISQKPSRDICQRGTSLTIQCQVDSQVTMMFWYRQQPGQSLTLIATANQGSEATYESGFVIDKFPISRPNLTFSTLTVSNMSPEDSSIYLCSVEISRGEAFFGQGTRLTVV.

There are a few counts of this clone. The chain couples TRBV7-2 to TRBJ1-1, with 7 bases matching TRBD1. Germline CDR1 reads SGHTA; CDR2 reads FQGNSA. The CDR3 consists of 14 residues. V shed 5 bases, J shed 3 bases, and the junction held 6 bases outside the gene matches. This CDR3 reads CASSRNRGHTEAFF. The CDR3 region has the DNA TGTGCCAGCAGCCGAAACAGGGGTCACACTGAAGCTTTCTTT.

In its sample, this clone was seen a few times. The chain combines TRBV7-2 with TRBJ1-4, with D possibly TRBD1 on 5 matching bases. Trimming left V 5 bases short and J 4 bases short, with 11 bases between. CDR3 length: 14 amino acids. Germline values: CDR1 SGHTA, CDR2 FQGNSA. In DNA, the CDR3 is TGTGCCAGCAGCAAGGGGCTGGTTAATGAAAAACTGTTTTTT. Its translation: CASSKGLVNEKLFF.

The chain recombines TRBV5-6 with TRBJ2-7; 10 positions agree with TRBD1. CDR1 SGHDT and CDR2 YYEEEE come from the germline V gene. This CDR3 is 14 amino acids long. Trimming at V came to 1 base and at J to 4 bases, leaving 2 bases not matched to a gene. The CDR3: CASSLWGQGYEQYF. In DNA form, the CDR3 reads TGTGCCAGCAGCTTGTGGGGACAGGGGTACGAGCAGTACTTC.

This chain links TRBV5-6 with TRBJ2-5; weak D call: TRBD1 (5 bases). This CDR3 region has 16 residues. Germline-derived CDR1 and CDR2 are SGHDT and YYEEEE. V was cut by 2 bases and J by 0 bases, with 14 bases left in between. The CDR3: CASSFQGISYQETQYF. As DNA, the CDR3 is TGTGCCAGCAGCTTCCAGGGCATCTCGTACCAAGAGACCCAGTACTTC.

The chain is built from TRBV5-6 and TRBJ2-1; no clear D gene. This CDR3 is 14 amino acids long. Germline V gene sequence: CDR1 SGHDT, CDR2 YYEEEE. The V end lost 1 base, the J end lost 5 bases, and 10 bases lay between the germline ends. The chain's CDR3 is CASSLNLVNNEQFF. In DNA, the CDR3 is TGTGCCAGCAGCTTGAATTTAGTGAACAATGAGCAGTTCTTC.

This clone has only a few counts. This sequence joins TRBV5-1 and TRBJ2-3; 7 nucleotides line up with TRBD1. This CDR3 comprises 15 residues. Trimming took 3 bases from V and 1 from J; bases not matched to a gene: 5. Germline CDR1 and CDR2: SGHRS and YFSETQ. In DNA, the CDR3 is TGCGCCAGCAGCTCGGTTGGACAGGGCACAGATACGCAGTATTTT. It specifies CASSSVGQGTDTQYF.

This clone was seen once. CDR3 coding DNA: TGTGCCAGCAGCTTTGGAGGGGGCCCAACCTACGAGCAGTACTTC. It is translated as CASSFGGGPTYEQYF. V gene TRBV5-4 combines with J gene TRBJ2-7; D is perhaps TRBD1 (7 bases). V gave up 2 bases and J gave up 2 bases, with 14 bases separating them. The CDR3 runs 15 residues. Looked up from germline, CDR1 is SGHNT and CDR2 is YYREEE (reference sequence).

The CDR3 reads CASSLNRGRRGYTF. The CDR3 bases are TGTGCCAGCAGCTTGAACAGGGGGCGCCGGGGCTACACCTTC. V gene TRBV5-6 combines with J gene TRBJ1-2, with 9 positions matching TRBD1. The CDR3 sequence is 14 residues long. The V gene's germline CDR1 is SGHDT and CDR2 YYEEEE. The junction had 6 bases not matched to a gene; V was cut back by 1 base and J by 8 bases. The full variable domain, with the rest looked up from reference TRBV5-6 and TRBJ1-2, is DAGVTQSPTHLIKTRGQQVTLRCSPKSGHDTVSWYQQALGQGPQFIFQYYEEEERQRGNFPDRFSGHQFPNYSSELNVNALLLGDSALYLCASSLNRGRRGYTFGSGTRLTVV.

V gene TRBV9 combines with J gene TRBJ1-2; D possibly corresponds to TRBD1 (5 bases). The CDR3 extends over 15 amino acids. Germline-derived CDR1 and CDR2 are SGDLS and YYNGEE. V was pared by 3 bases and J by 4 bases, with 16 bases between. The CDR3 reads CASSAPGLVVYGYTF. The CDR3 DNA reads TGTGCCAGCAGCGCCCCGGGACTCGTGGTCTATGGCTACACCTTC.

The chain joins TRBV6-1 to TRBJ1-6; TRBD1 is a possible D gene (6 bases). The CDR3 runs 16 residues. The V gene's germline CDR1 is MNHNS and CDR2 SASEGT. Trimming took 3 bases from V and 7 from J, leaving 16 bases between them. The DNA of the CDR3 is TGTGCCAGCAGTGAGCAGCCGGGACACTCCAATTCACCCCTCCACTTT. This encodes CASSEQPGHSNSPLHF.

The genes are TRBV10-3 and TRBJ2-1; 12 positions agree with TRBD2. CDR3 length: 16 amino acids. The V and J ends lost 6 bases and 10 bases, in that order; junction bases with no gene match: 13. The germline CDR1 and CDR2 sequences are ENHRY and SYGVKD. In nucleotides, the CDR3 is TGTGCCATCAGGTCTAGCGGGAGGGCCAAAAATGGGGAGCAGTTCTTC. The encoded protein is CAIRSSGRAKNGEQFF.

This clone was seen only a few times. This rearrangement joins TRBV5-1 to TRBJ1-1; D is unclear. The germline V and J ends were trimmed by 4 bases and 1 base, with 11 bases remaining between them. The germline V gene encodes CDR1 SGHRS and CDR2 YFSETQ. The CDR3 totals 14 residues. The CDR3 sequence is CASSAQTGNTEAFF. The DNA of the CDR3 is TGCGCCAGCAGCGCCCAGACGGGGAACACTGAAGCTTTCTTT.

This clone was seen once. The chain uses TRBV10-3 and TRBJ2-7; 11 bases map to TRBD1. This CDR3 spans 15 amino acids. Germline CDR1 reads ENHRY; CDR2 reads SYGVKD. Losses at the gene ends were 5 bases for V and 5 bases for J; bases not matched to a gene: 8. The CDR3 DNA follows: TGTGCCATCAGTTTTTCCGGGACAGGGGGTGACGAGCAGTACTTC. Its translation: CAISFSGTGGDEQYF.

This clone was counted only a few times. Written as DNA, the CDR3 is TGCAGCGCTAATAACGGACAGATCACTGAAGCTTTCTTT. This codes for CSANNGQITEAFF. The chain uses TRBV29-1 and TRBJ1-1; tentative D call: TRBD1 (6 bases). Germline assignment: CDR1 SQVTM and CDR2 ANQGSEA. V was clipped by 7 bases and J by 4 bases, with 16 bases between them. This CDR3 is built from 13 residues.

This chain connects TRBV6-5 to TRBJ1-1; the D is unclear. Trimming stripped 4 bases from V and 6 bases from J, with 9 bases between. Germline assignment: CDR1 MNHEY and CDR2 SVGAGI. The CDR3 extends over 12 amino acids. CDR3 protein: CASSSRASEAFF. DNA of the CDR3: TGTGCCAGCAGTTCGAGGGCCTCTGAAGCTTTCTTT.

This chain uses TRBV27 with TRBJ2-7, with D possibly matching TRBD1 (5 bases). There are 13 residues in the CDR3. Germline CDR1 is MNHEY and CDR2 is SMNVEV (reference sequence). Between the trimmed V and J ends, which lost 5 bases and 4 bases, there was a span of 12 bases. CDR3 loop: CASSLQGPYEQYF. The CDR3 bases are TGTGCCAGCAGTCTCCAGGGTCCATACGAGCAGTACTTC.

A word on this clone: It may be a read error: a sequence one base away is much more abundant. The J gene is TRBJ1-1, the V gene TRBV11-2; no definite D call. The CDR3 runs to 13 residues. Germline V lookup: CDR1 SGHAT, CDR2 FQNNGV. The V end lost 2 bases, the J end lost 1 base, and 5 bases lay between the germline ends. The CDR3 DNA is TGTGCCAGCAGCTTACCAGGGAACACTGAAGCTTTCTTT. This sequence encodes CASSLPGNTEAFF.

Only a few counts were recorded for this clone. The chain couples TRBV5-6 to TRBJ1-4, with 7 nucleotides matching TRBD1. Germline V gene sequence: CDR1 SGHDT, CDR2 YYEEEE. This CDR3 comprises 15 residues. V gave up 4 bases and J gave up 3 bases; unmatched junction bases: 6. CDR3 sequence: CASSSWGTANEKLFF. The CDR3 coding sequence is TGTGCCAGCAGCAGCTGGGGGACAGCTAATGAAAAACTGTTTTTT.

This clone showed up just a few times. V is TRBV5-4 and J is TRBJ1-6; the match to TRBD1 covers 8 bases. The junction had 10 bases not matched to a gene; V was cut back by 4 bases and J by 7 bases. This CDR3 has 16 amino acids. The germline V gene has CDR1 SGHNT and CDR2 YYREEE (reference sequence). CDR3 protein: CASSPVRGLGNSPLHF. In nucleotides, the CDR3 is TGTGCCAGCAGCCCAGTCAGGGGGCTGGGGAATTCACCCCTCCACTTT. Together with reference TRBV5-4 and TRBJ1-6, the CDR3 gives the full variable domain: ETGVTQSPTHLIKTRGQQVTLRCSSQSGHNTVSWYQQALGQGPQFIFQYYREEENGRGNFPPRFSGLQFPNYSSELNVNALELDDSALYLCASSPVRGLGNSPLHFGNGTRLTVT.

J is TRBJ1-2 and V is TRBV5-1, with a possible D match to TRBD1 (5 bases). CDR3 size: 14 residues. Germline V gene lookup returns CDR1 SGHRS and CDR2 YFSETQ. V was clipped by 3 bases and J by 4 bases, with 13 bases between them. Here the CDR3 reads CASSSRGGSYGYTF. CDR3 sequence (DNA): TGCGCCAGCAGCTCCCGGGGGGGGAGCTATGGCTACACCTTC.

The chain recombines TRBV28 with TRBJ2-7; 10 bases align to TRBD1. There are 15 residues in the CDR3. CDR1 is MDHEN and CDR2 is SYDVKM in the germline V gene. V shed 5 bases and J 2 bases; nucleotides not matched to a gene: 6. As DNA, the CDR3 is TGTGCCAGCAGTCCAGCCGGGACAGGGGCCTACGAGCAGTACTTC. This codes for CASSPAGTGAYEQYF.